Listed below are T cell receptor beta chains from one sample, sequenced in a study of post-analysis software for immune sequencing data. TCRdb ran MiXCR on the PCR reads and lists one entry per CDR3 protein. The table records about 430,000 distinct CDR3 sequences, roughly 40% of them present only once. Input material: blood. These receptors originate from a girl aged 2-10 years with multiple sclerosis. Both conserved end residues are part of each CDR3. The D gene is left open where the match is weak. Size values are once, few and many counts, or a class for expanded clones, and some rows have none.

J | size | V | D | DNA | CDR3
TRBJ2-7 | . | TRBV4-1 | . | TGCGCCAGCAGTCAAGAAGTGATTCGAAGCTCCTACGAGCAGTACTTC | CASSQEVIRSSYEQYF
TRBJ2-3 | few | TRBV12-3/TRBV12-4 | TRBD2 | TGTGCCAGCACCCCCGGGACTAGCGAACGCACAGATACGCAGTATTTT | CASTPGTSERTDTQYF
TRBJ2-3 | . | TRBV7-2 | . | TGTGCCAGCAGCTTAATCCGGAGCACAGATACGCAGTATTTT | CASSLIRSTDTQYF
TRBJ1-1 | few | TRBV20-1 | . | TGCAGTGCTAGAGATAGTACAGGGTGGGGGAACACTGAAGCTTTCTTT | CSARDSTGWGNTEAFF
TRBJ1-5 | . | TRBV12-3/TRBV12-4 | . | TGTGCCAGCAGTTTGAGTCAGGGGATAAATCAGCCCCAGCATTTT | CASSLSQGINQPQHF
TRBJ2-7 | . | TRBV7-6 | . | TGTGCCAGCAGCCCAGAGGGCGGCTACCGAAGTTACTACGAGCAGTACTTC | CASSPEGGYRSYYEQYF
TRBJ2-7 | . | TRBV25-1 | TRBD2 | TGTGCCAGCAGTGAATTAGAGCGGGGGAGAGATTACGAGCAGTACTTC | CASSELERGRDYEQYF
TRBJ1-6 | . | TRBV4-2 | . | TGTGCCAGCAGCCCCGTTACCAGCCAGAATTCACCCCTCCACTTT | CASSPVTSQNSPLHF
TRBJ1-4 | . | TRBV20-1 | . | TGCAGTGCTAGAGATCATAAGGGAACCCATAATGAAAAACTGTTTTTT | CSARDHKGTHNEKLFF
TRBJ1-5 | few | TRBV7-2 | . | TGTGCCAGCAGCTCAACGGGGAGGGATCAGCCCCAGCATTTT | CASSSTGRDQPQHF
TRBJ2-5 | . | TRBV3-1 | . | TGTGCTAGCAGCCAAGCAAAAGGGACACCGCGACAAGAGACCCAGTACTTC | CASSQAKGTPRQETQYF
TRBJ2-1 | . | TRBV4-2 | . | TGTGCCAGCAGCCAAGGAGAGGGAACCTACAATGAGCAGTTCTTC | CASSQGEGTYNEQFF
TRBJ2-3 | . | TRBV9 | TRBD2 | TGTGCCAGCAGCCATGGGACTAGCGGGGGGGCCGAGGATACGCAGTATTTT | CASSHGTSGGAEDTQYF
TRBJ2-3 | . | TRBV5-1 | TRBD2 | TGCGCCAGCAGCTTCAGACTAGCGGGGGGGACAGATACGCAGTATTTT | CASSFRLAGGTDTQYF
TRBJ2-4 | few | TRBV20-1 | TRBD1 | TGCAGTGCTAGGGAGCCCCAGGGGGCGGGAAACATTCAGTACTTC | CSAREPQGAGNIQYF
TRBJ2-7 | . | TRBV5-1 | . | TGCGCCAGCAGCTCCGGAAACTTTACAGGGAACGAGCAGTACTTC | CASSSGNFTGNEQYF
TRBJ2-1 | few | TRBV29-1 | . | TGCAGCGCCCTACAGGGCCTTTCCTACAATGAGCAGTTCTTC | CSALQGLSYNEQFF
TRBJ2-3 | few | TRBV21-1 | . | TGTGCCAGCAGCAAAGAAGACAGCTGCACAGATACGCAGTATTTT | CASSKEDSCTDTQYF
TRBJ2-1 | . | TRBV6-1 | . | TGTGCCAGCAGGGAATTGAAGGTCTACAATGAGCAGTTCTTC | CASRELKVYNEQFF
TRBJ2-7 | few | TRBV3-1 | . | TGTGCCAGCAGCCAAGATGGCGGAGACTACGAGCAGTACTTC | CASSQDGGDYEQYF
TRBJ1-2 | . | TRBV6-5 | . | TGTGCCAGCAGTTACTTATTTAGGGAGGATGGCTACACCTTC | CASSYLFREDGYTF
TRBJ2-7 | . | TRBV5-1 | . | TGCGCCAGCGGGGCAGGGCAGTACGAGCAGTACTTC | CASGAGQYEQYF
TRBJ1-2 | . | TRBV6-6 | . | TGTGCCAGCAGGGAACAGGGTATCCACACCTTC | CASREQGIHTF
TRBJ1-6 | . | TRBV7-3 | . | TGTGCCAGCAGCTTAACAGCGGGCTCACCCCTCCACTTT | CASSLTAGSPLHF
TRBJ2-6 | . | TRBV5-5 | . | TGTGCCAGCAACCTCGTAGGGGCCAACGTCCTGACTTTC | CASNLVGANVLTF
TRBJ1-1 | . | TRBV9 | TRBD1 | TGTGCCAGCAGCCCAAGACAGGGATTGTTCACTGAAGCTTTCTTT | CASSPRQGLFTEAFF
TRBJ2-7 | . | TRBV7-2 | TRBD2 | TGTGCCAGCAGCTTAGGACTACTAGCGGGAGGGCCAATCTACGAGCAGTACTTC | CASSLGLLAGGPIYEQYF
TRBJ1-1 | once | TRBV29-1 | . | TGCAGCGTTGAAGAGATTGAAGGGGGCACTGAAGCTTTCTTT | CSVEEIEGGTEAFF
TRBJ1-2 | . | TRBV28 | TRBD1 | TGTGCCAGCAGGACAGGGGGAAGGGGGAGAGTCTATGGCTACACCTTC | CASRTGGRGRVYGYTF
TRBJ2-7 | . | TRBV5-1 | TRBD1 | TGCGCCAGCAGCATGGGACAGACCTACGAGCAGTACTTC | CASSMGQTYEQYF
TRBJ2-3 | . | TRBV6-6 | . | TGTGCCAGCAGCATAGAGGCTACTAGTCGAGGTACGCAGTATTTT | CASSIEATSRGTQYF
TRBJ2-4 | few | TRBV4-2 | . | TGTGCCAGCAGCCAAGTGCATGCTTGGTCCACCGTAGCCAAAAACATTCAGTACTTC | CASSQVHAWSTVAKNIQYF